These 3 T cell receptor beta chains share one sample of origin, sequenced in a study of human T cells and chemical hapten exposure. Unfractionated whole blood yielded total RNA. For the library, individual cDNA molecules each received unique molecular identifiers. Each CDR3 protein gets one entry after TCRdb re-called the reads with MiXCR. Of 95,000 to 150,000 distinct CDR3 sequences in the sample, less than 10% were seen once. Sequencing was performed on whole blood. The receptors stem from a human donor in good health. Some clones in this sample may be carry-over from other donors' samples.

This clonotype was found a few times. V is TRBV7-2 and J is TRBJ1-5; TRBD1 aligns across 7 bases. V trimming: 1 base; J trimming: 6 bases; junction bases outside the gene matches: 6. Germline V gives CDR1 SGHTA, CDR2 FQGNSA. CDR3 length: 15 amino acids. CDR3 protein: CASSLVEGAIQPQHF. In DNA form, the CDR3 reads TGTGCCAGCAGCTTAGTAGAGGGGGCGATTCAGCCCCAGCATTTT.

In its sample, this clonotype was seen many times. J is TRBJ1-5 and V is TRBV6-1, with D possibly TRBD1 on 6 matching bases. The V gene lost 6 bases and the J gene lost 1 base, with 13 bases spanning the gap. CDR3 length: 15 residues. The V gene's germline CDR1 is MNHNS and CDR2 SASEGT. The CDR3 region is CASSLGQISNQPQHF. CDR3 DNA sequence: TGTGCCAGCAGCCTGGGACAAATAAGCAATCAGCCCCAGCATTTT.

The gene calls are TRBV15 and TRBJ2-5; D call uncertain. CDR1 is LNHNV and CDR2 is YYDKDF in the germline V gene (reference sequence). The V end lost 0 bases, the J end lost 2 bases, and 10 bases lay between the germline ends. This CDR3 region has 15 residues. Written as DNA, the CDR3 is TGTGCCACCAGCAGAGATCTTGAGGAACAAGAGACCCAGTACTTC. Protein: CATSRDLEEQETQYF.